The clone carrying this T cell receptor (beta chain) is medium-sized (0.01 to 0.1%) by share. Its antigen is not identified. Using immunoSEQ multiplex PCR, the repertoire was profiled, and TCRdb retains in-frame clones only, with some absent. Seen here are approximately 50,000 clones, 60% to 80% observed once, and the top ten hold roughly 3.9%. The data were taken from a study of OX40 agonist ivuxolimab in advanced cancers. Study information: Subjects had a mean age of roughly 60 years, with a range of 23 to 79; almost 85% were male.

The CDR3 is 13 residues long. V dropped 8 bases and J dropped 2 bases, with 12 bases sitting between them. Germline V CDR1 and CDR2: ENHRY, SYGVKD. Findings and caveats of the study: Researchers did not determine the expanded peripheral T cells' antigen specificity.

The material was CD4+ or CD8+ T cells sorted from blood, obtained in a trial of the OX40 agonist ivuxolimab. V gene TRBV10-3 combines with J gene TRBJ1-1; D is unclear. The clonotype comes from an adult with an advanced solid tumor such as melanoma, head and neck, liver or kidney cancer. The CDR3 DNA follows: TGTGCCATCCGTAGGGAACCAAACACTGAAGCTTTCTTT. As protein: CAIRREPNTEAFF.